This T cell receptor beta chain was retrieved from a study of T cells in Graves' hyperthyroidism and ophthalmopathy. Whole-study context: Blood was drawn when the patient was first diagnosed and still untreated.

Germline CDR1 reads DFQATT; CDR2 reads SNEGSKA (reference sequence). This CDR3 has 12 residues. J gave up 3 bases and V 6 bases, and 4 bases lay outside the gene matches. This clonotype was recorded many times. Its antigen is not known. General study points: Ophthalmopathy was predicted by the model a median of about 6.7 months ahead of onset.

RNA transcripts yielded amplified TCR beta CDR3 regions. HTBI primers were employed in a first-round RT-PCR of the TCR CDR3. A single record per CDR3 protein comes from TCRdb applying MiXCR to the multiplex PCR reads. The repertoire holds 300,000 to 450,000 distinct CDR3 sequences, roughly 20% seen once, with 35% to 50% in the top ten. The study left out patients who had uncontrolled infection, other autoimmune disease, pregnancy or lactation. Out of around 10 ml of fresh peripheral blood came the PBMCs. The TCR originated in a man younger than 30 with Graves' ophthalmopathy. Material for sequencing was blood. This chain joins TRBV20-1 and TRBJ2-7; the match to TRBD1 covers 8 bases. The CDR3 DNA is TGCAGTGCGGGGACAGGCCTCTACGAGCAGTACTTC. As protein: CSAGTGLYEQYF.